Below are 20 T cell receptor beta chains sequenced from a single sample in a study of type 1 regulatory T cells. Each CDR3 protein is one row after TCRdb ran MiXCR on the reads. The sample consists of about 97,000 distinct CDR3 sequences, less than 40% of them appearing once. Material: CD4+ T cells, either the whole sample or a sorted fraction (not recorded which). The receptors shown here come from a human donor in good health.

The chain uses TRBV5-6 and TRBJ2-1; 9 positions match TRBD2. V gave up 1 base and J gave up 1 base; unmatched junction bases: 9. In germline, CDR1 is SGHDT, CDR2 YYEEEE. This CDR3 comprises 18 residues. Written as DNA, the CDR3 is TGTGCCAGCAGCTTGCGGGTGCTAGCGGGACAATCCTACAATGAGCAGTTCTTC. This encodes CASSLRVLAGQSYNEQFF.

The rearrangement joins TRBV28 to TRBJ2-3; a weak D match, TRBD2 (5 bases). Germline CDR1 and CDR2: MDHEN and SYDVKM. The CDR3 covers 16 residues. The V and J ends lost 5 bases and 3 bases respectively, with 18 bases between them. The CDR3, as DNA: TGTGCCAGCAGTCTAAGGAATCTAGCCATGACAGATACGCAGTATTTT. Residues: CASSLRNLAMTDTQYF. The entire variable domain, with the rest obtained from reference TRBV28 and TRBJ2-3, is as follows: DVKVTQSSRYLVKRTGEKVFLECVQDMDHENMFWYRQDPGLGLRLIYFSYDVKMKEKGDIPEGYSVSREKKERFSLILESASTNQTSMYLCASSLRNLAMTDTQYFGPGTRLTVL.

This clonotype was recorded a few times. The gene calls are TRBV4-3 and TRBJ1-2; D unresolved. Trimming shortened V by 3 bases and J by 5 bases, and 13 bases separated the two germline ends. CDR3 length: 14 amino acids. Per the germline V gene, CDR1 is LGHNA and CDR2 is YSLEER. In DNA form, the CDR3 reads TGCGCCAGCAGCCAGGACCAGGCCACGTATGGCTACACCTTC. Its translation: CASSQDQATYGYTF.

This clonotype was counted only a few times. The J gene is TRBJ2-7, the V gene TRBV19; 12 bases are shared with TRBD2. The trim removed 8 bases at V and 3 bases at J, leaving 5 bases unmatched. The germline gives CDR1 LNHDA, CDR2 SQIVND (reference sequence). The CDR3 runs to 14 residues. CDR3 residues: CASRTSGTVYEQYF. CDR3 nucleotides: TGTGCCAGTCGGACTAGCGGGACTGTCTACGAGCAGTACTTC.

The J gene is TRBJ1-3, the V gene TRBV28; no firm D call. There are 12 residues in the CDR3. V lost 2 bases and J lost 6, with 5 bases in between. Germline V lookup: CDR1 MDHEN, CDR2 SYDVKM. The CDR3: CASSLGKNTIYF. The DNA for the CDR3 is TGTGCCAGCAGTTTAGGGAAAAACACCATATATTTT.

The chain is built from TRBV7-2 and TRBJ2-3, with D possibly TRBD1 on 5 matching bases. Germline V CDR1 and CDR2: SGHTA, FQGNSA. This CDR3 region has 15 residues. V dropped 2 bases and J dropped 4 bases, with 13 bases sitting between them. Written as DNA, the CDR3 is TGTGCCAGCAGCTTAAGGACAATCCGGGCAGATACGCAGTATTTT. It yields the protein CASSLRTIRADTQYF.

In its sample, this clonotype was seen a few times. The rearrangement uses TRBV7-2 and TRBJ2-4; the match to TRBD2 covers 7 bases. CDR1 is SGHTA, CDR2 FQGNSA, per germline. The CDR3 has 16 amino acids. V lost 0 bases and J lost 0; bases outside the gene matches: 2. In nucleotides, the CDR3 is TGTGCCAGCAGCTTAGCGCGGGGGACAGCCAAAAACATTCAGTACTTC. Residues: CASSLARGTAKNIQYF.

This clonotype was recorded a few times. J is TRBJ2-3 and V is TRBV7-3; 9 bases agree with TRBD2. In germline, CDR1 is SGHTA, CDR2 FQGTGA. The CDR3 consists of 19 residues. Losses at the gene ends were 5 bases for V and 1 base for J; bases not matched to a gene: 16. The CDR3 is CASSPKLGSGRLGTDTQYF. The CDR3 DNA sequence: TGTGCCAGCAGCCCCAAGCTGGGTAGCGGGAGATTGGGCACAGATACGCAGTATTTT. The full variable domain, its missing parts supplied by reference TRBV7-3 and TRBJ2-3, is GAGVSQTPSNKVTEKGKYVELRCDPISGHTALYWYRQSLGQGPEFLIYFQGTGAADDSGLPNDRFFAVRPEGSVSTLKIQRTERGDSAVYLCASSPKLGSGRLGTDTQYFGPGTRLTVL.

CDR3 protein: CASSLRLGSYNEQFF. The CDR3 nucleotides read TGTGCCAGCAGCTTAAGACTGGGCTCCTACAATGAGCAGTTCTTC. The chain carries TRBV7-9 and TRBJ2-1; no clear D gene. Per germline, CDR1 SEHNR and CDR2 FQNEAQ (reference sequence). V shed 2 bases and J shed 0 bases, with 8 bases lying between them. The CDR3 contains 15 residues.

The CDR3 sequence: CASSLRGTSGNSRDTQYF. For the CDR3, the DNA is TGTGCCAGCAGCTTAAGGGGGACTAGCGGGAACTCCAGAGATACGCAGTATTTT. The chain is built from TRBV7-3 and TRBJ2-3; TRBD2 agrees at 13 bases. The CDR3 is 18 residues long. V was clipped by 1 base and J by 5 bases; unmatched bases: 9. Germline CDR1 is SGHTA and CDR2 is FQGTGA.

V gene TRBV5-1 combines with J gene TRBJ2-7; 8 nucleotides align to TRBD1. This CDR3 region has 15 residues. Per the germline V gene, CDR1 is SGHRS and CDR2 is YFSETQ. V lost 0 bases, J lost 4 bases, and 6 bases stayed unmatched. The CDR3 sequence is CASSLASGGSYEQYF. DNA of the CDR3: TGCGCCAGCAGCTTGGCATCAGGGGGCTCTTACGAGCAGTACTTC.

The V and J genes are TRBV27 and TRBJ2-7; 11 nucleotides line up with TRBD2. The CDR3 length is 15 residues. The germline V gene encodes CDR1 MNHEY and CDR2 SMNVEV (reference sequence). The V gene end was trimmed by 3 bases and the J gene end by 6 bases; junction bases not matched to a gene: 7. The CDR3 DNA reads TGTGCCAGCAGTTTCTCTAGCGGGGGGCTTGGCGAGCAGTACTTC. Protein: CASSFSSGGLGEQYF.

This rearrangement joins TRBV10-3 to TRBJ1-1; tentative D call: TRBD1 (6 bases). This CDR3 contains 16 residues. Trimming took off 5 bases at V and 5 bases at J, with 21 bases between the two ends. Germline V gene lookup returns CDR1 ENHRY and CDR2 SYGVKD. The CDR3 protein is CAISRTGWEVYTEAFF. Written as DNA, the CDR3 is TGTGCCATCAGTAGAACAGGGTGGGAAGTGTATACTGAAGCTTTCTTT.

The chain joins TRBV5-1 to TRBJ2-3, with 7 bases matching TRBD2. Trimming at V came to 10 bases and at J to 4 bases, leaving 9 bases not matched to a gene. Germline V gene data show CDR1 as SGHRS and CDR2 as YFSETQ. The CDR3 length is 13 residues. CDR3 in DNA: TGCGCCTCATGCAGGGAGGGAGCAGATACGCAGTATTTT. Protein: CASCREGADTQYF. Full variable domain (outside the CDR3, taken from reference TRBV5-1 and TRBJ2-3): KAGVTQTPRYLIKTRGQQVTLSCSPISGHRSVSWYQQTPGQGLQFLFEYFSETQRNKGNFPGRFSGRQFSNSRSEMNVSTLELGDSALYLCASCREGADTQYFGPGTRLTVL.

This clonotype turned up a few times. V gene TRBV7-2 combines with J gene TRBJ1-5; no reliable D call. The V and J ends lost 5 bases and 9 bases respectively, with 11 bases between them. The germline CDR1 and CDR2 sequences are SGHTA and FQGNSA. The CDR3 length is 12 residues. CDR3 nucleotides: TGTGCCAGCAGCCCTCGAGTCGGGCCCCAGCATTTT. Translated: CASSPRVGPQHF. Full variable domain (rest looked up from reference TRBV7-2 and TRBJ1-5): GAGVSQSPSNKVTEKGKDVELRCDPISGHTALYWYRQSLGQGLEFLIYFQGNSAPDKSGLPSDRFSAERTGGSVSTLTIQRTQQEDSAVYLCASSPRVGPQHFGDGTRLSIL.

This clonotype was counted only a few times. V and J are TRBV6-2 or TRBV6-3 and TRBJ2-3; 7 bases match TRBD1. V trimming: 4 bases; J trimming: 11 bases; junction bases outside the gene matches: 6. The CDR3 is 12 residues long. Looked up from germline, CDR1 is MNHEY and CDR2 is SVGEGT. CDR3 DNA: TGTGCCAGCAGTTCACAGGGGTTACAGCAGTATTTT. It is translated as CASSSQGLQQYF.

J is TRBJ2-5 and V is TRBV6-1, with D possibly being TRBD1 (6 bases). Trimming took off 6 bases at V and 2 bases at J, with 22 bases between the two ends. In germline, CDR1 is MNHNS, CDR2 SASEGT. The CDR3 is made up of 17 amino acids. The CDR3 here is CASRERLTGVKQETQYF. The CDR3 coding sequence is TGTGCCAGCAGAGAGCGCTTGACAGGCGTCAAACAAGAGACCCAGTACTTC.

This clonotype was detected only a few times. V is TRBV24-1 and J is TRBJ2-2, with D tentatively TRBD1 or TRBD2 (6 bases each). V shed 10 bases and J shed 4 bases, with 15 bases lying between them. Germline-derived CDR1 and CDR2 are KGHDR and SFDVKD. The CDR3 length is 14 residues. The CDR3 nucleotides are TGTGCCACTGAGTTCGGGGGCCTCACCGGGGAGCTGTTTTTT. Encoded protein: CATEFGGLTGELFF.

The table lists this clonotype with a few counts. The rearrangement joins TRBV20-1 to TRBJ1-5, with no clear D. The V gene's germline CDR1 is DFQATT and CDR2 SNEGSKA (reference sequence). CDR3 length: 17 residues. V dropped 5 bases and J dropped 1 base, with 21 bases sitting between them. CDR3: CSAGSGLNVKSNQPQHF. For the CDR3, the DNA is TGCAGTGCTGGTAGCGGACTCAATGTTAAAAGCAATCAGCCCCAGCATTTT.

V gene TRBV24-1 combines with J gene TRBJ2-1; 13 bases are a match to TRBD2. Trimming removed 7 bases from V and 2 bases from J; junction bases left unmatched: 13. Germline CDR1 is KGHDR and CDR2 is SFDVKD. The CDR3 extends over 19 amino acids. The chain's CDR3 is CATSQGSGLAGDPYNEQFF. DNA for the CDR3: TGTGCCACCAGCCAGGGATCCGGACTAGCGGGAGATCCCTACAATGAGCAGTTCTTC.